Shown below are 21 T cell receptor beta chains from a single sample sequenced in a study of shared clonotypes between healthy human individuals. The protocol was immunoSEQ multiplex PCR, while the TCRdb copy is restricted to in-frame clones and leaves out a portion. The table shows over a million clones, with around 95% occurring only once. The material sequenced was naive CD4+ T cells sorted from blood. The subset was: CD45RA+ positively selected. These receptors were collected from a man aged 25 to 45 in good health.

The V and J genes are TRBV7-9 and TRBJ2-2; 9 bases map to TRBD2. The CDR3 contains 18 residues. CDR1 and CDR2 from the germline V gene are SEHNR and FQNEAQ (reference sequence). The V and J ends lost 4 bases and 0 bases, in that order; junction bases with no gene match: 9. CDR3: CASSSPSGLATNTGELFF. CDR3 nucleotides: TGTGCCAGCAGCTCCCCGTCCGGACTAGCGACGAACACCGGGGAGCTGTTTTTT.

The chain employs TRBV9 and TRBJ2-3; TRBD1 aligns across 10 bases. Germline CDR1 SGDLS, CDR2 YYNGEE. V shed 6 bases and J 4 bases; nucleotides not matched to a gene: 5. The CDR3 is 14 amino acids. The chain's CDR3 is CASTRTGGPDTQYF. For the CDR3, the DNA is TGTGCCAGCACCAGGACAGGGGGGCCAGATACGCAGTATTTT.

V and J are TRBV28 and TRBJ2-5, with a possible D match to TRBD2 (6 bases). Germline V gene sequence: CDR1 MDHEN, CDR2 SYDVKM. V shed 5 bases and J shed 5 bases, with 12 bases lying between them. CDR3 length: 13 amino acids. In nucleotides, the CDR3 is TGTGCCAGCAGTCGAGCGGGTAGGGAGACCCAGTACTTC. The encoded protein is CASSRAGRETQYF.

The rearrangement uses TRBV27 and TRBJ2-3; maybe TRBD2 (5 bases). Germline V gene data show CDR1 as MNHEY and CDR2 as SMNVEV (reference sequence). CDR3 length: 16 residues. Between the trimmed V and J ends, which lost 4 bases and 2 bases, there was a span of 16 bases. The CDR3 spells CASSSRLATSTDTQYF. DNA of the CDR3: TGTGCCAGCAGTTCTCGTCTAGCCACTTCCACAGATACGCAGTATTTT.

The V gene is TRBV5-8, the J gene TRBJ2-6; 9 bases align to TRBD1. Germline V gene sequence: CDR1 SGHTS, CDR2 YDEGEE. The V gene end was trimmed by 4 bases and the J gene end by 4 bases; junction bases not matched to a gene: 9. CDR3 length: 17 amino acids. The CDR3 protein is CASSRWGQGDGANVLTF. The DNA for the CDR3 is TGTGCCAGCAGCCGATGGGGACAGGGTGACGGGGCCAACGTCCTGACTTTC.

CDR3 bases: TGTGCCAGCAGTTATCAGGGGGTCTCCTACAATGAGCAGTTCTTC. It specifies CASSYQGVSYNEQFF. The chain joins TRBV6-5 to TRBJ2-1; 7 bases line up with TRBD1. CDR3 length equals 15 residues. Germline V lookup: CDR1 MNHEY, CDR2 SVGAGI. V lost 3 bases, J lost 0 bases, and 2 bases stayed unmatched.

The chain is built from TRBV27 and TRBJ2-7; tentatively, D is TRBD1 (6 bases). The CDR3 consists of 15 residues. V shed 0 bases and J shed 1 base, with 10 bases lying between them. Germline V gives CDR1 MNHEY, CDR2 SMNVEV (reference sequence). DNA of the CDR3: TGTGCCAGCAGTTTATCAGGGGGTCGGTCCTACGAGCAGTACTTC. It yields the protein CASSLSGGRSYEQYF.

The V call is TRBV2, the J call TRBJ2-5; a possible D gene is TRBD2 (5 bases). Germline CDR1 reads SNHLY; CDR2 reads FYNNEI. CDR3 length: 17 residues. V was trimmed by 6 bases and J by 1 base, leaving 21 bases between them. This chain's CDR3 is CASRPARGSESQETQYF. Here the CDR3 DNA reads TGTGCCAGCAGGCCCGCGAGAGGGTCAGAGTCCCAAGAGACCCAGTACTTC.

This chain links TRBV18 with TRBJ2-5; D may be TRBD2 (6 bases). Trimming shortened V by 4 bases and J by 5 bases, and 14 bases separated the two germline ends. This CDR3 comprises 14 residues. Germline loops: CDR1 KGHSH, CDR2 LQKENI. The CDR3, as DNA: TGTGCCAGCTCACGAGCGGGTCCTTTGGAGACCCAGTACTTC. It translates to CASSRAGPLETQYF.

The CDR3 nucleotides read TGTGCCAGTTCAAACGTACAGGATTCCCAGCATTTT. It translates to CASSNVQDSQHF. The chain couples TRBV19 to TRBJ1-5; possibly TRBD1 for D (5 bases). CDR1 is LNHDA, CDR2 SQIVND, per germline (reference sequence). CDR3 size: 12 residues. V was shortened by 8 bases and J by 11 bases, with 16 bases between the two germline ends.

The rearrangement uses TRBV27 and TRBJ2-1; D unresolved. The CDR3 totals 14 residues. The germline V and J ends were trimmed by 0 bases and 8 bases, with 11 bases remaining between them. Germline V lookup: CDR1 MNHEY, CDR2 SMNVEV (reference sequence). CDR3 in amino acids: CASSLSLAIHEQFF. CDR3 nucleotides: TGTGCCAGCAGTTTATCGTTAGCCATCCATGAGCAGTTCTTC.

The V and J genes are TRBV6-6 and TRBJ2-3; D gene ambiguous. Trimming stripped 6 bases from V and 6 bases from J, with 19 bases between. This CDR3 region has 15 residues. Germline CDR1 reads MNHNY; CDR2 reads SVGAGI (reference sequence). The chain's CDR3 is CASRLSAFLEDTQYF. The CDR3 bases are TGTGCCAGCAGGCTATCCGCCTTTCTAGAGGATACGCAGTATTTT.

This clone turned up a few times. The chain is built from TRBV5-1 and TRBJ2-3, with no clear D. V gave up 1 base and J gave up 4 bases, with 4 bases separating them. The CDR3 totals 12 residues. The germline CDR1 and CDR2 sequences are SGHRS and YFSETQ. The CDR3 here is CASSLQPDTQYF. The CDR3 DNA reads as TGCGCCAGCAGCTTGCAACCAGATACGCAGTATTTT.

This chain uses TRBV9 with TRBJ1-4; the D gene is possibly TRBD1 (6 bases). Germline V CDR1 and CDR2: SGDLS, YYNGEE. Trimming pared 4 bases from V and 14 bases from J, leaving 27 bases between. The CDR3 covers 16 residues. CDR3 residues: CASSLGGGKGDLRLFF. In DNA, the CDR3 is TGTGCCAGCAGCCTGGGAGGGGGGAAGGGTGACCTGAGGCTGTTTTTT.

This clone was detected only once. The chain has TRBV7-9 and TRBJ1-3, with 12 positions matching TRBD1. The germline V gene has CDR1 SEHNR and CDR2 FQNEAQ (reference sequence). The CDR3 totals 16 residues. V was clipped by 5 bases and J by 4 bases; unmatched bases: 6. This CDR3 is CASSTPGTGGGNTIYF. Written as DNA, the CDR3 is TGTGCCAGCAGCACCCCCGGGACAGGGGGCGGAAACACCATATATTTT. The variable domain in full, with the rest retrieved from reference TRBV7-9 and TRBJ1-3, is DTGVSQNPRHKITKRGQNVTFRCDPISEHNRLYWYRQTLGQGPEFLTYFQNEAQLEKSRLLSDRFSAERPKGSFSTLEIQRTEQGDSAMYLCASSTPGTGGGNTIYFGEGSWLTVV.

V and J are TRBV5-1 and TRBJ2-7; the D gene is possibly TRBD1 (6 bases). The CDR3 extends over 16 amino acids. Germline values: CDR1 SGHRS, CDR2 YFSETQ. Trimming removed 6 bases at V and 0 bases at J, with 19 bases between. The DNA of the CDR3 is TGCGCCAGCACCCCTCAACTCCAGGGGATCTCCTACGAGCAGTACTTC. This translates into CASTPQLQGISYEQYF.

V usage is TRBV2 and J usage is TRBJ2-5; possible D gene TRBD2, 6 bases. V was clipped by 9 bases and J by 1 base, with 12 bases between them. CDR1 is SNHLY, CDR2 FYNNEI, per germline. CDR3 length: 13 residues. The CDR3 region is CASNREIQETQYF. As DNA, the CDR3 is TGTGCCAGTAACCGGGAGATCCAAGAGACCCAGTACTTC.

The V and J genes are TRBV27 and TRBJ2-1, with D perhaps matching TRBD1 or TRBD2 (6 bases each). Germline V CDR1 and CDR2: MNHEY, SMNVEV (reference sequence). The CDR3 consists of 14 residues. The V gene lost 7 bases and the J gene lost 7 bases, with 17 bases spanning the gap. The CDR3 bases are TGTGCCAGCACCGCGGGGACATCCTGGAATGAGCAGTTCTTC. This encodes CASTAGTSWNEQFF.

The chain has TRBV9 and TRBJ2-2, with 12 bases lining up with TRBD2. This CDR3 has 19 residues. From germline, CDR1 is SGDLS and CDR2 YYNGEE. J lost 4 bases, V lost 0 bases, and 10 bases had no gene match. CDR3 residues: CASSVAASGRAWVTGELFF. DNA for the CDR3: TGTGCCAGCAGCGTAGCTGCTAGCGGGAGGGCCTGGGTCACCGGGGAGCTGTTTTTT.

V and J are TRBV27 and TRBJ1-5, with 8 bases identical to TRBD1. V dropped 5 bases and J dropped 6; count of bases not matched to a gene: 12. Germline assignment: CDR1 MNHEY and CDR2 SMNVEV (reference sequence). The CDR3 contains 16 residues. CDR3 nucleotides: TGTGCCAGCAGTCCCTCAGGACAGGGCGGGGGTCAGCCCCAGCATTTT. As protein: CASSPSGQGGGQPQHF.

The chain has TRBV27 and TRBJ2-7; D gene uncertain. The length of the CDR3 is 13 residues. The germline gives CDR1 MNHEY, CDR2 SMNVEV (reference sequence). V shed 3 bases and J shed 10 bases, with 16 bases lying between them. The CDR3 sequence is CASSFGPNAEQYF. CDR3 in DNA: TGTGCCAGCAGTTTCGGCCCCAACGCAGAACAGTACTTC.